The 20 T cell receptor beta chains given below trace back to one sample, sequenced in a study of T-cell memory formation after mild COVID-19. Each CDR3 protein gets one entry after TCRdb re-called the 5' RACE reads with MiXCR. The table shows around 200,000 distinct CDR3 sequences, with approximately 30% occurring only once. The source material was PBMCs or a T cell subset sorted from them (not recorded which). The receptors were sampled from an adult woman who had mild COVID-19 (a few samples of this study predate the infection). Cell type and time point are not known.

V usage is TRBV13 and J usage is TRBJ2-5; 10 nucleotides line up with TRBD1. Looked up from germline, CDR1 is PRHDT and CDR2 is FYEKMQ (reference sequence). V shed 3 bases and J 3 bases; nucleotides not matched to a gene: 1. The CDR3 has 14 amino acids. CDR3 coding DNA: TGTGCCAGCAGCTTCGGGACAGGGGAAGAGACCCAGTACTTC. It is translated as CASSFGTGEETQYF.

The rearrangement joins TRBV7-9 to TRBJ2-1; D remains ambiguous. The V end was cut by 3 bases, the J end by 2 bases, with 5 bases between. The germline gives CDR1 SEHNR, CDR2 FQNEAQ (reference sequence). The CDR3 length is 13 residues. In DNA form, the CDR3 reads TGTGCCAGCAGCTTGCCAGCCTACAATGAGCAGTTCTTC. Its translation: CASSLPAYNEQFF.

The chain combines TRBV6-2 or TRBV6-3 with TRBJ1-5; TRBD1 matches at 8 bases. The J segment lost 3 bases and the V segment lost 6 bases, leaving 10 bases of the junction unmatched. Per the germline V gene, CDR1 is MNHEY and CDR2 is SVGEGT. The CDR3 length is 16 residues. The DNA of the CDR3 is TGTGCCAGCAGAAAGGGACAGGCCCCCTCCAATCAGCCCCAGCATTTT. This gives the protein CASRKGQAPSNQPQHF.

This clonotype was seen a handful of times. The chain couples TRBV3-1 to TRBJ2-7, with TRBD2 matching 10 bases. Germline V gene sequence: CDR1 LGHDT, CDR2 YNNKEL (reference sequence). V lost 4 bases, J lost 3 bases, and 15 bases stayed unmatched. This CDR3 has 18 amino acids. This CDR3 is CASSRDVGIAGGDYEQYF. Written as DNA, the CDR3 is TGTGCCAGCAGCCGAGATGTTGGGATAGCGGGAGGAGACTACGAGCAGTACTTC.

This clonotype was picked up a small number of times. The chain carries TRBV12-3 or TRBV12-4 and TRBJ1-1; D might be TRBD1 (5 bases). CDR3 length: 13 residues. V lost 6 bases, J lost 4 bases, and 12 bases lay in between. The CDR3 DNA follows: TGTGCCAGCAGCTGGAGGGGTTCCACTGAAGCTTTCTTT. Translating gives CASSWRGSTEAFF.

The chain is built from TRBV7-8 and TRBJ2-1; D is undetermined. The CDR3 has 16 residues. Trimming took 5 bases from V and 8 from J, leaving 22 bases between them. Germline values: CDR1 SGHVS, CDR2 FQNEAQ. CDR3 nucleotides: TGTGCCAGCAGCCCCCCGGAGCTCTCGGTCTTGGATGAGCAGTTCTTC. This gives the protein CASSPPELSVLDEQFF.

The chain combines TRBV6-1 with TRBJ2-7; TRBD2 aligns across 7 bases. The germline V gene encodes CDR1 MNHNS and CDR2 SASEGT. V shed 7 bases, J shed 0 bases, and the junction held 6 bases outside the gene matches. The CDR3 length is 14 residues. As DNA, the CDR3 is TGTGCCAGCAACCAAGCGGGGACCTCCTACGAGCAGTACTTC. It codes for CASNQAGTSYEQYF.

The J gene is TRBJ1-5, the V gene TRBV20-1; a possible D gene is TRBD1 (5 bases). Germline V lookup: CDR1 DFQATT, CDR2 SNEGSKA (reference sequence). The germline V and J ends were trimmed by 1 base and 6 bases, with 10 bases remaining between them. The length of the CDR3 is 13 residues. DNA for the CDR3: TGCAGTGCTAGAGGAACAGGAGGTCAGCCCCAGCATTTT. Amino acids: CSARGTGGQPQHF.

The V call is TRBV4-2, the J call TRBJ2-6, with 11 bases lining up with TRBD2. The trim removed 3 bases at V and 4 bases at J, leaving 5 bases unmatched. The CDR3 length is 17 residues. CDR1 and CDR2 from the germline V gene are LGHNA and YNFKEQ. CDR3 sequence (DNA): TGTGCCAGCAGCCACCTAGCGGGAGGATCCGGGGCCAACGTCCTGACTTTC. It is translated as CASSHLAGGSGANVLTF.

This CDR3 reads CASSYSPADVSYEQYF. DNA of the CDR3: TGTGCCAGCAGTTACTCGCCGGCAGACGTCTCCTACGAGCAGTACTTC. The chain uses TRBV6-6 and TRBJ2-7; D remains ambiguous. The CDR3 has 16 residues. Germline loops: CDR1 MNHNY, CDR2 SVGAGI (reference sequence). V lost 0 bases, J lost 0 bases, and 12 bases lay in between.

Written as DNA, the CDR3 is TGTGCCAGCAGCCCCACTAGCGGGAGGTTCGAGACCCAGTACTTC. It encodes CASSPTSGRFETQYF. The chain links TRBV27 to TRBJ2-5; 12 bases match TRBD2. The germline V gene encodes CDR1 MNHEY and CDR2 SMNVEV (reference sequence). J lost 5 bases, V lost 6 bases, and 7 bases had no gene match. The CDR3 length is 15 residues.

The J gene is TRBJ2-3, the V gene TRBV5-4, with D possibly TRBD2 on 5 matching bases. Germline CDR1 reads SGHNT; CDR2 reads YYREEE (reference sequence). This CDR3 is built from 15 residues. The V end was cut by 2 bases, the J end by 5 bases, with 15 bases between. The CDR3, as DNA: TGTGCCAGCAGCTTTCGCGGCCCCGGAGGAGATACGCAGTATTTT. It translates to CASSFRGPGGDTQYF.

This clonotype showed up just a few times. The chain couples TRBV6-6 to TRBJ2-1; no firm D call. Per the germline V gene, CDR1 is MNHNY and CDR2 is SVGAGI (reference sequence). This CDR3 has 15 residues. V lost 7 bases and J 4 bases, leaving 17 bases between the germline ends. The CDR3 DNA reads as TGTGCCAGCACCTCCCCCCCCGCGAAATACAATGAGCAGTTCTTC. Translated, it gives CASTSPPAKYNEQFF.

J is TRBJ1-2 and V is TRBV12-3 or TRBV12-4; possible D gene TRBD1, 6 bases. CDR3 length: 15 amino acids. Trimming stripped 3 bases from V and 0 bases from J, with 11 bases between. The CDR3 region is CASSFRTAANYGYTF. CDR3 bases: TGTGCCAGCAGTTTCAGGACAGCAGCTAACTATGGCTACACCTTC.

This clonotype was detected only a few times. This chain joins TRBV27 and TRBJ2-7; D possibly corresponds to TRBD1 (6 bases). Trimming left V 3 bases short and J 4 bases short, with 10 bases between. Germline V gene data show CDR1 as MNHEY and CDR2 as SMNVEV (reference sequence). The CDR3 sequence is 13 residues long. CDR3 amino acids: CASSLGATYEQYF. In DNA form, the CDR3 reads TGTGCCAGCAGTTTGGGGGCCACTTACGAGCAGTACTTC.

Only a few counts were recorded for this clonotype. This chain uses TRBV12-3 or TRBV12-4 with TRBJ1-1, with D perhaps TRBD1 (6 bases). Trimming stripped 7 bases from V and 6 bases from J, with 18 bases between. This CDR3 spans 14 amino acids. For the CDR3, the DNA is TGTGCCAGCACCTTGGGACACTTGGGCGCTGAAGCTTTCTTT. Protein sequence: CASTLGHLGAEAFF.

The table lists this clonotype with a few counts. The CDR3 is CASSQEPRTDTQYF. The CDR3 nucleotides are TGTGCCAGCAGCCAAGAACCGCGTACAGATACGCAGTATTTT. The chain employs TRBV7-3 and TRBJ2-3, with no clear D. V was clipped by 5 bases and J by 3 bases, with 12 bases between them. From germline, CDR1 is SGHTA and CDR2 FQGTGA. The CDR3 has 14 residues. The complete variable domain, with remaining parts taken from reference TRBV7-3 and TRBJ2-3, reads GAGVSQTPSNKVTEKGKYVELRCDPISGHTALYWYRQSLGQGPEFLIYFQGTGAADDSGLPNDRFFAVRPEGSVSTLKIQRTERGDSAVYLCASSQEPRTDTQYFGPGTRLTVL.

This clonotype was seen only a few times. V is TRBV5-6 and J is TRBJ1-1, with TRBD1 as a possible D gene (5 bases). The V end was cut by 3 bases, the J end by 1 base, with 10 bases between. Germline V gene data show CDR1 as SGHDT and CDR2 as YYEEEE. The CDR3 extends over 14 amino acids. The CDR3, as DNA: TGTGCCAGCAGCTGGGGCCGCGGGAACACTGAAGCTTTCTTT. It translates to CASSWGRGNTEAFF. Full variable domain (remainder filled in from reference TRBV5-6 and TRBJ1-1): DAGVTQSPTHLIKTRGQQVTLRCSPKSGHDTVSWYQQALGQGPQFIFQYYEEEERQRGNFPDRFSGHQFPNYSSELNVNALLLGDSALYLCASSWGRGNTEAFFGQGTRLTVV.

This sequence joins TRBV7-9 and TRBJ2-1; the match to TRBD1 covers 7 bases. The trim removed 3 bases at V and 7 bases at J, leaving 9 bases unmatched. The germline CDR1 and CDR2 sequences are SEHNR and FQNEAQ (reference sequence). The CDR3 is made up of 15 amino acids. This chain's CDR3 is CASSLAGGSVNEQFF. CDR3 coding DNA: TGTGCCAGCAGCTTGGCAGGGGGTTCGGTGAATGAGCAGTTCTTC.

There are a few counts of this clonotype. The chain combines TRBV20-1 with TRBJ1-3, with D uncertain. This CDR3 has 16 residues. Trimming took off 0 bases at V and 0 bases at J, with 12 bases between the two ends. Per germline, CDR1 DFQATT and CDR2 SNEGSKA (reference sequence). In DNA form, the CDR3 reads TGCAGTGCTAGAGAGGCAGGCTCGCTCTCTGGAAACACCATATATTTT. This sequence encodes CSAREAGSLSGNTIYF.